These 27 T cell receptor beta chains share one sample of origin, sequenced in a study of blood T cell repertoires in COVID-19. Profiling relied on immunoSEQ multiplex PCR, and the TCRdb table lists in-frame clones only, not all of them. The profile covers 240,000 or so clones, with approximately 86% appearing a single time and about 7.6% taken by the ten largest. Sequenced material: peripheral blood. Source of these receptors: a woman in her seventies with active or convalescent COVID-19.

This rearrangement joins TRBV5-1 to TRBJ1-1; D may be TRBD1 (5 bases). Trimming left V 0 bases short and J 1 base short, with 7 bases between. CDR3 size: 14 residues. Per the germline V gene, CDR1 is SGHRS and CDR2 is YFSETQ. The CDR3 reads CASSLVTGNTEAFF. The CDR3 bases are TGCGCCAGCAGCTTGGTAACAGGGAACACTGAAGCTTTCTTT.

This clone was detected once. The chain is built from TRBV28 and TRBJ1-4; 9 nucleotides line up with TRBD1. J was trimmed by 5 bases and V by 4 bases; bases with no gene match: 5. This CDR3 region has 15 residues. Germline-derived CDR1 and CDR2 are MDHEN and SYDVKM. CDR3 bases: TGTGCCAGCAGTTCAGGAGGACAGGGGAATGAAAAACTGTTTTTT. It specifies CASSSGGQGNEKLFF.

The chain links TRBV27 to TRBJ1-1; 8 nucleotides match TRBD1. Looked up from germline, CDR1 is MNHEY and CDR2 is SMNVEV (reference sequence). The CDR3 contains 12 residues. Trimming cost V 4 bases and J 7 bases; bases outside gene matches: 2. The CDR3 loop reads CASSSTGGEAFF. CDR3 in DNA: TGTGCCAGCAGTTCCACAGGGGGTGAAGCTTTCTTT.

The V gene is TRBV7-2, the J gene TRBJ2-2, with a tentative D call TRBD2 (6 bases). Germline-derived CDR1 and CDR2 are SGHTA and FQGNSA. Trimming left V 7 bases short and J 5 bases short, with 11 bases between. This CDR3 comprises 13 residues. CDR3 nucleotide sequence: TGTGCCAGCACCCTGGGGAGGACCGGGGAGCTGTTTTTT. Its translation is CASTLGRTGELFF.

This sequence joins TRBV7-9 and TRBJ2-2, with D perhaps TRBD2 (6 bases). The CDR3 has 18 residues. Trimming pared 3 bases from V and 1 base from J, leaving 18 bases between. Germline V gene data show CDR1 as SEHNR and CDR2 as FQNEAQ (reference sequence). CDR3 nucleotide sequence: TGTGCCAGCAGCTTCTGGTCTTTCAGGCGGGAGAACACCGGGGAGCTGTTTTTT. Translating it yields CASSFWSFRRENTGELFF.

This clone has more than one count but fewer than ten. J is TRBJ1-5 and V is TRBV21-1; the D call of TRBD1 is as the table states it, not checked on the DNA. TRBV21-1 is listed as a pseudogene. The CDR3 consists of 17 residues. Here the CDR3 DNA reads TGTGCCAGCAGCAAAGACCCGGGACAGGGAAAAAGGCAGCCCCAGCATTTT. Protein product: CASSKDPGQGKRQPQHF.

The chain has TRBV2 and TRBJ2-5; D perhaps matches TRBD1 (6 bases). The germline V and J ends were trimmed by 7 bases and 2 bases, with 8 bases remaining between them. CDR3 length: 12 amino acids. CDR1 and CDR2 (germline): SNHLY, FYNNEI. The CDR3 reads CASTQGQETQYF. In nucleotides, the CDR3 is TGTGCCAGCACACAGGGTCAAGAGACCCAGTACTTC.

Concerning this clone: Distinct nucleotide sequences in the sample also encode this CDR3. The chain recombines TRBV7-2 with TRBJ2-3; 10 positions match TRBD2. Germline loops: CDR1 SGHTA, CDR2 FQGNSA. The length of the CDR3 is 15 residues. J lost 3 bases, V lost 5 bases, and 5 bases had no gene match. The CDR3 DNA is TGTGCCAGCAGCCCCAGGACTAGCGGTACAGATACGCAGTATTTT. Its protein is CASSPRTSGTDTQYF.

The V call is TRBV4-2, the J call TRBJ1-2, with TRBD1 matching over 8 bases. J was trimmed by 4 bases and V by 0 bases; bases with no gene match: 7. Germline V CDR1 and CDR2: LGHNA, YNFKEQ. CDR3 length: 16 amino acids. CDR3 sequence (DNA): TGTGCCAGCAGCCAAGACGGAGCGGACAGGGCCTATGGCTACACCTTC. This translates into CASSQDGADRAYGYTF.

The chain recombines TRBV27 with TRBJ2-7, with D maybe TRBD2 (6 bases). The CDR3 is 15 residues long. V lost 2 bases and J 0 bases, leaving 11 bases between the germline ends. Germline CDR1 and CDR2: MNHEY and SMNVEV (reference sequence). CDR3 in amino acids: CASSLKQDYSYEQYF. The CDR3 DNA reads as TGTGCCAGCAGTTTAAAACAGGACTACTCCTACGAGCAGTACTTC.

This chain joins TRBV6-2 or TRBV6-3 and TRBJ1-5, with 7 bases lining up with TRBD1. Germline V gene data show CDR1 as MNHEY and CDR2 as SVGEGT. The CDR3 is 19 residues long. V dropped 0 bases and J dropped 7; count of bases not matched to a gene: 18. The CDR3 DNA sequence: TGTGCCAGCAGTTACTCTTCGACTCATCGGACAGGCAGGGCACAGCCCCAGCATTTT. The encoded protein is CASSYSSTHRTGRAQPQHF.

This chain uses TRBV19 with TRBJ1-1; tentative D call: TRBD1 (5 bases). Germline CDR1 reads LNHDA; CDR2 reads SQIVND (reference sequence). V shed 4 bases and J shed 7 bases, with 13 bases lying between them. The CDR3 runs to 13 residues. The CDR3 loop reads CASSTQGRGEAFF. The CDR3 bases are TGTGCCAGTAGTACCCAGGGTAGGGGTGAAGCTTTCTTT.

This clone was recorded only once. This chain uses TRBV7-9 with TRBJ2-3, with 12 nucleotides matching TRBD1. With 2 bases clipped from V and 4 bases from J, the junction kept 10 bases outside the gene matches. Germline loops: CDR1 SEHNR, CDR2 FQNEAQ (reference sequence). This CDR3 is built from 18 residues. CDR3: CASSLRVAGTGGADTQYF. CDR3 sequence (DNA): TGTGCCAGCAGCTTACGGGTTGCTGGGACAGGGGGCGCAGATACGCAGTATTTT.

The chain employs TRBV2 and TRBJ2-2; D is undetermined. The V and J ends lost 4 bases and 3 bases respectively, with 3 bases between them. The CDR3 is made up of 12 amino acids. Per germline, CDR1 SNHLY and CDR2 FYNNEI. CDR3 in amino acids: CASSAYTGELFF. CDR3 DNA sequence: TGTGCCAGCAGTGCCTACACCGGGGAGCTGTTTTTT. Full variable domain (remainder filled in from reference TRBV2 and TRBJ2-2): EPEVTQTPSHQVTQMGQEVILRCVPISNHLYFYWYRQILGQKVEFLVSFYNNEISEKSEIFDDQFSVERPDGSNFTLKIRSTKLEDSAMYFCASSAYTGELFFGEGSRLTVL.

This rearrangement joins TRBV27 to TRBJ2-3; 8 nucleotides match TRBD1. The CDR3 extends over 13 amino acids. CDR1 MNHEY and CDR2 SMNVEV come from the germline V gene (reference sequence). V lost 7 bases and J lost 1; bases outside the gene matches: 1. CDR3 sequence: CASMDRGTDTQYF. The CDR3 DNA follows: TGTGCCAGCATGGACAGGGGCACAGATACGCAGTATTTT.

The chain recombines TRBV11-3 with TRBJ1-1, with D possibly being TRBD1 (5 bases). The germline V gene has CDR1 SGHNT and CDR2 YENEEA. CDR3 length: 15 amino acids. The germline V and J ends were trimmed by 10 bases and 0 bases, with 18 bases remaining between them. This CDR3 is CATNQGAGVNTEAFF. CDR3 DNA sequence: TGTGCCACCAACCAAGGGGCGGGAGTGAACACTGAAGCTTTCTTT.

V usage is TRBV6-2 or TRBV6-3 and J usage is TRBJ1-2; no reliable D call. The CDR3 covers 13 residues. The V and J ends lost 6 bases and 4 bases respectively, with 12 bases between them. Germline assignment: CDR1 MNHEY and CDR2 SVGEGT. CDR3 nucleotide sequence: TGTGCCAGCAGCCAAACAGTGAGCTATGGCTACACCTTC. Translating gives CASSQTVSYGYTF.

The rearrangement links TRBV4-3 to TRBJ2-7, with D hard to call. V was clipped by 1 base and J by 2 bases, with 6 bases between them. In germline, CDR1 is LGHNA, CDR2 YSLEER. CDR3 length equals 13 residues. CDR3 loop: CASSQGLAYEQYF. The CDR3 DNA follows: TGCGCCAGCAGCCAAGGGCTTGCCTACGAGCAGTACTTC.

V gene TRBV10-1 combines with J gene TRBJ2-1, with TRBD1 identical over 9 bases. CDR3 length: 15 residues. Germline values: CDR1 WNHNN, CDR2 SYGVQD (reference sequence). The V segment lost 3 bases and the J segment 7 bases; nucleotides outside the gene matches: 7. This chain's CDR3 is CASSDPGQGINEQFF. DNA for the CDR3: TGCGCCAGCAGTGACCCGGGACAGGGTATTAATGAGCAGTTCTTC.

J is TRBJ2-3 and V is TRBV2, with D hard to call. The CDR3 extends over 11 amino acids. V was pared by 7 bases and J by 3 bases, with 5 bases between. CDR1 and CDR2 (germline): SNHLY, FYNNEI. The CDR3 spells CASIATDTQYF. CDR3 in DNA: TGTGCCAGCATTGCGACAGATACGCAGTATTTT.

This sequence joins TRBV16 and TRBJ1-1; D gene uncertain. CDR1 is KGHSY, CDR2 FQNENV, per germline. V lost 5 bases, J lost 5 bases, and 6 bases lay in between. The CDR3 has 11 residues. The CDR3 DNA sequence: TGTGCCAGCAGCGCCCAGACTGAAGCTTTCTTT. Protein product: CASSAQTEAFF.

With regard to this clone: This CDR3 is also generated by other DNA sequences in the sample. The J gene is TRBJ2-5, the V gene TRBV6-2 or TRBV6-3; D perhaps matches TRBD2 (5 bases). Germline V CDR1 and CDR2: MNHEY, SVGEGT. This CDR3 has 12 residues. V gave up 2 bases and J gave up 4 bases, with 5 bases separating them. The DNA for the CDR3 is TGTGCCAGCAGTTACGCGGGAGAGACCCAGTACTTC. Protein product: CASSYAGETQYF.

The chain uses TRBV4-1 and TRBJ1-2, with 12 bases that match TRBD1. CDR1 MGHRA and CDR2 YSYEKL come from the germline V gene. The CDR3 is 17 residues long. V dropped 7 bases and J dropped 5; count of bases not matched to a gene: 14. CDR3 sequence reads: CASIPVPGQGASYGYTF. DNA for the CDR3: TGCGCCAGCATTCCAGTCCCGGGACAGGGGGCCTCGTATGGCTACACCTTC.

The chain joins TRBV6-5 to TRBJ2-5; possibly TRBD2 for D (6 bases). The germline V and J ends were trimmed by 2 bases and 5 bases, with 15 bases remaining between them. The CDR3 totals 15 residues. Germline V gives CDR1 MNHEY, CDR2 SVGAGI. The CDR3 protein is CASSYGGVSRETQYF. The CDR3 region has the DNA TGTGCCAGCAGTTACGGAGGGGTATCTAGGGAGACCCAGTACTTC.

CDR3 protein: CASRDREGGLTKNIQYF. The DNA for the CDR3 is TGTGCCAGCAGGGACAGGGAGGGAGGTCTTACCAAAAACATTCAGTACTTC. V gene TRBV2 combines with J gene TRBJ2-4; D is possibly TRBD1 (8 bases). Per germline, CDR1 SNHLY and CDR2 FYNNEI. V was shortened by 6 bases and J by 2 bases, with 20 bases between the two germline ends. The CDR3 runs to 17 residues.

V gene TRBV9 combines with J gene TRBJ1-1; possibly TRBD1 for D (5 bases). CDR3 size: 12 residues. Between the trimmed V and J ends, which lost 2 bases and 7 bases, there was a span of 9 bases. Germline CDR1 SGDLS, CDR2 YYNGEE. The CDR3 is CASSVTVGEAFF. The CDR3 coding sequence is TGTGCCAGCAGCGTGACAGTAGGTGAAGCTTTCTTT.

V usage is TRBV4-3 and J usage is TRBJ2-7, with unresolved D. The V gene's germline CDR1 is LGHNA and CDR2 YSLEER. The CDR3 length is 15 residues. V lost 0 bases to trimming and J lost 2 bases, with 11 bases between them. This chain's CDR3 is CASSQDRRTTYEQYF. The DNA of the CDR3 is TGCGCCAGCAGCCAAGATAGAAGAACCACCTACGAGCAGTACTTC.